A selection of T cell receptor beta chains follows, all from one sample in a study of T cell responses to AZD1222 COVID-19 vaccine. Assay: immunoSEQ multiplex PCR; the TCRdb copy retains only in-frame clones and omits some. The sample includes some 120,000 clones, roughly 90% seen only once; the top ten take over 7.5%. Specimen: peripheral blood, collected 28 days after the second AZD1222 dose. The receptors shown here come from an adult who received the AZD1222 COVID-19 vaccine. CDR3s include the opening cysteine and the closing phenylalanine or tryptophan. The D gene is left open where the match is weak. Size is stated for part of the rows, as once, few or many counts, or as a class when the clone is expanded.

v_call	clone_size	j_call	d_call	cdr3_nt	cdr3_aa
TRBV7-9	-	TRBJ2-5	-	TGTGCCAGCAGCCCACCCACGGAAGAGACCCAGTACTTC	CASSPPTEETQYF
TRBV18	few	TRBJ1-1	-	TGTGCCAGCTCACCGCTAGGGGGGTCTCGTGGTGAAGCTTTCTTT	CASSPLGGSRGEAFF
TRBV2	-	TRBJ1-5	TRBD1	TGTGCCAGCAGTGAAGAGACAGGGTCCACCAGCAATCAGCCCCAGCATTTT	CASSEETGSTSNQPQHF
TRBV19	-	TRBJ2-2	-	TGTGCCAGTAGTTCCCCCCCCCGAAGTGAATCGAACACCGGGGAGCTGTTTTTT	CASSSPPRSESNTGELFF
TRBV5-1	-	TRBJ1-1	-	TGCGCCAGCAGCTTGGGCCCCGCGGACACTGAAGCTTTCTTT	CASSLGPADTEAFF
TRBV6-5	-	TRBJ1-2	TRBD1	TGTGCCAGCAGACCGGGACAGGGCTATGGCTACACCTTC	CASRPGQGYGYTF
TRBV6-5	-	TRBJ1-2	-	TGTGCCAGCAGTTTGCGGACAGCGGACTATGGCTACACCTTC	CASSLRTADYGYTF
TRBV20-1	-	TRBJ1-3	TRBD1	TGCAGTGCTAGTGACAGGGGGGGTGGAAACACCATATATTTT	CSASDRGGGNTIYF
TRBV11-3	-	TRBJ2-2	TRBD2	TGTGCCAGCAGCTTATATAGCGGGAGTAAGGGCGCCGGGGAGCTGTTTTTT	CASSLYSGSKGAGELFF
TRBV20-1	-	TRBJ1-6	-	TGCAGTGCTAGTATGGGGAATTCACCCCTCCACTTT	CSASMGNSPLHF
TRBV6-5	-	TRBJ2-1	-	TGTGCCAGCAAGACCTACAATGAGCAGTTCTTC	CASKTYNEQFF
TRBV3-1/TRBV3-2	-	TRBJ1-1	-	TGTGCCGCAGCGGGGGCAGTGAACACTGAAGCTTTCTTT	CAAAGAVNTEAFF